A selection of T cell receptor beta chains follows, all from one sample in a study of blood T cells in healthy people across ages. Each CDR3 protein is one row after TCRdb ran MiXCR on the 5' RACE reads. The sample comprises approximately 1.5 million distinct CDR3 sequences, about 31% of which are singletons, and approximately 11% rests with the top ten. The specimen sequenced was blood. These TCRs come from a woman aged 25 to 39 in good health. Each CDR3 is given with its conserved first and last residue. D genes are given only for firm matches. Not all rows give a size; the values are once, few, many and, for expanded clones, a class.

j_call,v_call,clone_size,d_call,cdr3_aa,cdr3_nt
TRBJ2-7,TRBV4-1,NA,NA,CASSQSALAATAHKPYEQYF,TGCGCCAGCAGCCAATCTGCACTAGCAGCTACCGCCCACAAACCCTACGAGCAGTACTTC
TRBJ2-3,TRBV5-5,once,TRBD2,CASSAGLAGSADTQYF,TGCGCCAGCAGCGCGGGACTAGCGGGATCGGCGGATACGCAGTATTTT
TRBJ2-1,TRBV5-8,few,NA,CASRPGGGLYEQFF,TGTGCCAGCAGGCCAGGTGGGGGCTTATATGAGCAGTTCTTC
TRBJ1-5,TRBV10-3,NA,NA,CAISELSGGQPQHF,TGTGCCATCAGTGAGCTCTCCGGGGGTCAGCCCCAGCATTTT
TRBJ2-5,TRBV7-9,few,TRBD1,CASSLPPPGQGAQETQYF,TGTGCCAGCAGCTTACCTCCCCCGGGACAGGGGGCTCAAGAGACCCAGTACTTC
TRBJ2-7,TRBV10-1,NA,TRBD1,CASSESDRAEQYF,TGCGCCAGCAGTGAGTCGGACAGGGCCGAGCAGTACTTC
TRBJ2-2,TRBV28,few,TRBD1,CASSLYDRVEGTGELFF,TGTGCCAGCAGTTTATATGACAGGGTAGAAGGCACCGGGGAGCTGTTTTTT
TRBJ2-1,TRBV9,NA,NA,CASSGQTTPTNEQFF,TGTGCCAGCAGCGGACAGACAACGCCAACCAATGAGCAGTTCTTC
TRBJ2-3,TRBV6-1,NA,TRBD2,CASSRSTGLAATDTQYF,TGTGCCAGCAGCCGATCGACGGGACTAGCGGCCACAGATACGCAGTATTTT
TRBJ2-5,TRBV12-3/TRBV12-4,NA,TRBD2,CASSPKGLAGGQETQYF,TGTGCCAGCAGTCCAAAGGGACTAGCGGGGGGGCAAGAGACCCAGTACTTC
TRBJ1-1,TRBV6-5,NA,NA,CASSASGHGATEAFF,TGTGCCAGCAGTGCCTCGGGACACGGCGCGACTGAAGCTTTCTTT
TRBJ2-7,TRBV10-1,few,NA,CASSEFSYPGYEQYF,TGCGCCAGCAGTGAATTCTCATACCCGGGCTACGAGCAGTACTTC
TRBJ1-1,TRBV9,NA,NA,CASSSVADDPGAFF,TGTGCCAGCAGCAGCGTAGCAGACGACCCGGGTGCTTTCTTT
TRBJ2-5,TRBV9,few,NA,CASSVGMQGSGETQYF,TGTGCCAGCAGCGTAGGAATGCAAGGGAGCGGAGAGACCCAGTACTTC
TRBJ2-3,TRBV5-1,NA,NA,CASFDTASTDTQYF,TGCGCCAGCTTCGACACAGCTAGCACAGATACGCAGTATTTT
TRBJ2-7,TRBV12-3/TRBV12-4,few,NA,CASCTYRDLAYEQYF,TGTGCCAGCTGCACCTACCGGGACTTAGCCTACGAGCAGTACTTC
TRBJ1-1,TRBV6-5,NA,NA,CASMGGNTEAFF,TGTGCCAGCATGGGAGGGAACACTGAAGCTTTCTTT
TRBJ2-7,TRBV2,NA,NA,CASSEEPREGDEQYF,TGTGCCAGCAGTGAAGAACCGCGCGAGGGGGACGAGCAGTACTTC
TRBJ2-3,TRBV20-1,few,TRBD1,CSARDPRGRTDTQYF,TGCAGTGCTAGAGATCCCAGGGGGCGGACAGATACGCAGTATTTT
TRBJ2-1,TRBV28,NA,TRBD2,CASITYGTSGAYNEQFF,TGTGCCAGCATTACATACGGGACTAGCGGGGCCTACAATGAGCAGTTCTTC
TRBJ2-1,TRBV20-1,NA,NA,CSVRGAGSTVYSAGDEQFF,TGCAGTGTTAGAGGTGCGGGGTCCACAGTGTACAGTGCGGGCGATGAGCAGTTCTTC
TRBJ1-2,TRBV12-3/TRBV12-4,NA,TRBD1,CASAPDRGNGYTF,TGTGCCAGCGCCCCAGACAGGGGGAATGGCTACACCTTC
TRBJ2-1,TRBV24-1,NA,TRBD1,CATSDSRTGPYNEQFF,TGTGCCACCAGTGACTCCAGGACAGGGCCCTACAATGAGCAGTTCTTC
TRBJ2-7,TRBV28,few,TRBD1,CASSFGGTGGREQYF,TGTGCCAGCAGTTTCGGGGGGACAGGGGGACGCGAGCAGTACTTC
TRBJ2-5,TRBV6-6,few,NA,CASSHRRAEWGGETQYF,TGTGCCAGCAGTCACCGCAGGGCCGAGTGGGGCGGGGAGACCCAGTACTTC
TRBJ2-1,TRBV3-1,few,TRBD2,CASSQDGLAGVYNEQFF,TGTGCCAGCAGCCAAGATGGACTAGCGGGGGTGTACAATGAGCAGTTCTTC